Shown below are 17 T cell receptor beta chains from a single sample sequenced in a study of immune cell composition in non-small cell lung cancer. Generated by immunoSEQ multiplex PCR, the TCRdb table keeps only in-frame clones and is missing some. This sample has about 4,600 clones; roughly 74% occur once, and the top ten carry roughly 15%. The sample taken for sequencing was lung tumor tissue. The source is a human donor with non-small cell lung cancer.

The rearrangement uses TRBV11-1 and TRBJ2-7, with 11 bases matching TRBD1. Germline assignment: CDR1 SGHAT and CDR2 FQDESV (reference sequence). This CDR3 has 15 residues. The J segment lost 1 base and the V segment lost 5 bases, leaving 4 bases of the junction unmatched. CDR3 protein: CASSLGQGASYEQYF. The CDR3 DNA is TGTGCCAGCAGCCTAGGACAGGGGGCTTCCTACGAGCAGTACTTC.

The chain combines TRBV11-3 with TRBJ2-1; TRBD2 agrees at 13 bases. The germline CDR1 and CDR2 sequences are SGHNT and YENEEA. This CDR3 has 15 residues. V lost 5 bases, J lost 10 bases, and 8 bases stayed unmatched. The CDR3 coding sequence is TGTGCCAGCAGCCCCGGGACTAGCGGGGCGGGGGAGCAGTTCTTC. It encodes CASSPGTSGAGEQFF.

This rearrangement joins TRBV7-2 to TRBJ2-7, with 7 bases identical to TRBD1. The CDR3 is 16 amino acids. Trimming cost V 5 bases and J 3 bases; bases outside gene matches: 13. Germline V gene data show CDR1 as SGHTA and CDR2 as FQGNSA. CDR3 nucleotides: TGTGCCAGCAGCCGGGACAGTACGACCCTATTCTACGAGCAGTACTTC. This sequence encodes CASSRDSTTLFYEQYF.

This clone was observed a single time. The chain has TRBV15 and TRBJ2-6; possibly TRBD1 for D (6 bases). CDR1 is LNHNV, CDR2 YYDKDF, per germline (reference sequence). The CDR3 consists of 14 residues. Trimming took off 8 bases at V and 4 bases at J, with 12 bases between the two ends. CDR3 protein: CATETGSGANVLTF. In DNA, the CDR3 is TGTGCCACCGAAACAGGGTCCGGGGCCAACGTCCTGACTTTC.

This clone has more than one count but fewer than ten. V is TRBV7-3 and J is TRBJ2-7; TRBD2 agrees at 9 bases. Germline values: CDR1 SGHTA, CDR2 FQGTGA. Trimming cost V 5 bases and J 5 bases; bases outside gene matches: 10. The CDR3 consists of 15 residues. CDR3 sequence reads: CASSLVAGATHEQYF. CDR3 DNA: TGTGCCAGCAGCCTGGTAGCGGGAGCTACTCACGAGCAGTACTTC.

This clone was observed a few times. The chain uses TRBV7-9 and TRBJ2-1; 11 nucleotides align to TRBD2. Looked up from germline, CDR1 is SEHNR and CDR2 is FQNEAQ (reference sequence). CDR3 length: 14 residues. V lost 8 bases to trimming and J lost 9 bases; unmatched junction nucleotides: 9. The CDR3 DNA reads TGTGCCAGCGGGGCACTAGCGGGGGTATCTGAGCAGTTCTTC. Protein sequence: CASGALAGVSEQFF.

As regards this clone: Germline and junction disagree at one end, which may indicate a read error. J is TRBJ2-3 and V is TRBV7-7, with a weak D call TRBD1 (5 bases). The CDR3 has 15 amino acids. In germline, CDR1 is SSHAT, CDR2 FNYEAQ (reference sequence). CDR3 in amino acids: CASSFSRGSTDTQYF. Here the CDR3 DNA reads TGTGCTAGCAGCTTCAGTAGGGGCAGCACAGATACGCAGTATTTT.

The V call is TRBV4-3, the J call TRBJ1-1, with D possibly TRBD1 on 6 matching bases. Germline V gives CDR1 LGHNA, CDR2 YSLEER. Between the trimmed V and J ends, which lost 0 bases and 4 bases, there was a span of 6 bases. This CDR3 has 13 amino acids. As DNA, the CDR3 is TGCGCCAGCAGCCAAGAAGGGGGCACTGAAGCTTTCTTT. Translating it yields CASSQEGGTEAFF.

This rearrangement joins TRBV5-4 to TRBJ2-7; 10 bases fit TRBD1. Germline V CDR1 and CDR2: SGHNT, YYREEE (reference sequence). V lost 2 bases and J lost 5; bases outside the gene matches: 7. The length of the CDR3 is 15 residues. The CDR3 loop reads CASSLPGQGYHEQYF. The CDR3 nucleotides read TGTGCCAGCAGCTTACCGGGACAGGGGTACCACGAGCAGTACTTC.

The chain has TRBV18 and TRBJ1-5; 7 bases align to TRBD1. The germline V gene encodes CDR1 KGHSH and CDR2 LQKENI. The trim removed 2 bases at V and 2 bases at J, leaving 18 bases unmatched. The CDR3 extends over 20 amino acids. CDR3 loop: CASSPGRLTRSRGGNQPQHF. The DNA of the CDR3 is TGTGCCAGCTCACCAGGCCGACTTACCAGATCCAGGGGGGGCAATCAGCCCCAGCATTTT.

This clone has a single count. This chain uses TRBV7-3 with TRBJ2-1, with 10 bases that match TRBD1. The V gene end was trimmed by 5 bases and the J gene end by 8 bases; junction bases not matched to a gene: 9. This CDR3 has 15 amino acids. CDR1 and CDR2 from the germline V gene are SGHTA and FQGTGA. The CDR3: CASSISRDRGHEQFF. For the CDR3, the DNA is TGTGCCAGCAGCATTTCGCGGGACAGGGGTCATGAGCAGTTCTTC. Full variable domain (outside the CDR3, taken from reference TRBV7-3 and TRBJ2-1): GAGVSQTPSNKVTEKGKYVELRCDPISGHTALYWYRQSLGQGPEFLIYFQGTGAADDSGLPNDRFFAVRPEGSVSTLKIQRTERGDSAVYLCASSISRDRGHEQFFGPGTRLTVL.

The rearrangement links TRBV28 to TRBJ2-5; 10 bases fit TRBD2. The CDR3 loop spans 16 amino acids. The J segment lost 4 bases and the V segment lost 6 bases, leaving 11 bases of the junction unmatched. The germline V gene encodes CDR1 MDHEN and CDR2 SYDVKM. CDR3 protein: CASRTLGTSGTETQYF. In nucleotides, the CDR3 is TGTGCCAGCAGAACTCTCGGAACTAGCGGGACAGAGACCCAGTACTTC.

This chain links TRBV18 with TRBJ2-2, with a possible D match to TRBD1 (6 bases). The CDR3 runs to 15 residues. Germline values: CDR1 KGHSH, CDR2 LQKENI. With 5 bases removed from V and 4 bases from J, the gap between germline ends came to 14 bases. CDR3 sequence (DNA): TGTGCCAGCTCATTGTCAACAGGGTCCACCGGGGAGCTGTTTTTT. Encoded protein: CASSLSTGSTGELFF.

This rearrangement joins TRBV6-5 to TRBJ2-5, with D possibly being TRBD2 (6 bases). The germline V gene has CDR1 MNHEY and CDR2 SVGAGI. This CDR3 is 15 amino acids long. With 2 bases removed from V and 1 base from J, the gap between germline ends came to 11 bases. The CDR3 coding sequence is TGTGCCAGCAGTTACAGAACTAGCCCCCAAGAGACCCAGTACTTC. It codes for CASSYRTSPQETQYF.

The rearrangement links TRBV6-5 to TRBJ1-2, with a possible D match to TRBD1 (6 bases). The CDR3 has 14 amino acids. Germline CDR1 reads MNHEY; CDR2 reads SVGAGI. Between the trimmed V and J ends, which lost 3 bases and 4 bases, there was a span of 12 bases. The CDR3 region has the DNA TGTGCCAGCAGTTATTCCGGGACAACCTATGGCTACACCTTC. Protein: CASSYSGTTYGYTF.

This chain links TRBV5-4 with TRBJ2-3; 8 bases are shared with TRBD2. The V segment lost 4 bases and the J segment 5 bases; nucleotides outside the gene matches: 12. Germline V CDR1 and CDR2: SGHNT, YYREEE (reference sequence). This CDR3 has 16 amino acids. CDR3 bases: TGTGCCAGCAGCATCCCGACTAGCGATCTGAAAGATACGCAGTATTTT. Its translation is CASSIPTSDLKDTQYF.

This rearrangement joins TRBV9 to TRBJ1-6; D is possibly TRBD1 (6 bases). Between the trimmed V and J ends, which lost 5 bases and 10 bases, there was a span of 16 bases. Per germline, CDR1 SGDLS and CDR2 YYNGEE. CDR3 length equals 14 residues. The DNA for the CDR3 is TGTGCCAGCAGGGGCGTAGGTGGGGGCTCACCCCTCCACTTT. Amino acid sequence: CASRGVGGGSPLHF.